Listed here are 2 T cell receptor beta chains from one sample, sequenced in a study of shared clonotypes between healthy human individuals. TCRdb's table, derived via immunoSEQ multiplex PCR, lists solely in-frame clones and lacks some. In the table there are just over 2,000,000 clones, approximately 95% of which are singletons. Naive CD8 cells lacked CD45RO and underwent positive selection for CCR7, leaving out terminally differentiated effector memory CD45RA+ cells. The source material was naive CD8+ T cells sorted from blood. The receptors come from a man younger than 35 in good health.

The chain joins TRBV11-2 to TRBJ1-5; 7 bases match TRBD1. The CDR3 is 18 residues long. Germline CDR1 is SGHAT and CDR2 is FQNNGV. J lost 0 bases, V lost 0 bases, and 8 bases had no gene match. Here the CDR3 DNA reads TGTGCCAGCAGCTTAGACAGACAGGGCGCGTATAGCAATCAGCCCCAGCATTTT. Amino acids: CASSLDRQGAYSNQPQHF.

The chain employs TRBV7-9 and TRBJ2-1; possibly TRBD2 for D (6 bases). The CDR3 has 13 amino acids. CDR1 is SEHNR, CDR2 FQNEAQ, per germline (reference sequence). The V and J ends lost 4 bases and 9 bases respectively, with 13 bases between them. The CDR3 loop is CASSSYGSTEQFF. Written as DNA, the CDR3 is TGTGCCAGCAGCTCCTACGGGAGTACTGAGCAGTTCTTC. Full variable domain (rest looked up from reference TRBV7-9 and TRBJ2-1): DTGVSQNPRHKITKRGQNVTFRCDPISEHNRLYWYRQTLGQGPEFLTYFQNEAQLEKSRLLSDRFSAERPKGSFSTLEIQRTEQGDSAMYLCASSSYGSTEQFFGPGTRLTVL.